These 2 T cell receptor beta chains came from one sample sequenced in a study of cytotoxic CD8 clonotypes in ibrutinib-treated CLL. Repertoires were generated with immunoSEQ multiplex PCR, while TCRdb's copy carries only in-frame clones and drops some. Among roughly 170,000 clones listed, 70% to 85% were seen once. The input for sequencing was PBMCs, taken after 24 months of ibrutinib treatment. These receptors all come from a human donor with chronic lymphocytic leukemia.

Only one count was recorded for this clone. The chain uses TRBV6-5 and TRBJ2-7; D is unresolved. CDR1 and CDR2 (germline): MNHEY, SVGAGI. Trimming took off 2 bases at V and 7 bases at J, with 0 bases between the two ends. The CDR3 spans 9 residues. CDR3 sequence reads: CASSYEQYF. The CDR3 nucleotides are TGTGCCAGCAGTTACGAGCAGTACTTC.

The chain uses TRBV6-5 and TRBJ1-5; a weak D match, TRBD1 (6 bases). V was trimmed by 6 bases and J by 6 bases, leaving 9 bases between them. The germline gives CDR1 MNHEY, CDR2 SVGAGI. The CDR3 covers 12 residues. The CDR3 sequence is CASRGGGQPQHF. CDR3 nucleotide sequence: TGTGCCAGCAGAGGGGGGGGTCAGCCCCAGCATTTT.